The sequence of this T cell receptor beta chain was determined in a study of blood T cell repertoires in COVID-19. The wider study: Both acute and convalescent COVID-19 samples were obtained from the United States, Italy and Spain.

Trimming pared 4 bases from V and 0 bases from J, leaving 10 bases between. Germline loops: CDR1 LNHDA, CDR2 SQIVND (reference sequence). CDR3 length: 15 residues. The assay was immunoSEQ multiplex PCR, and TCRdb's table has in-frame clones only and misses some. This sample has approximately 400,000 clones, with about 89% found just once. This receptor was obtained from a woman aged 40-49 years who had been exposed to COVID-19. The V call is TRBV19, the J call TRBJ1-3; a possible D gene is TRBD1 (5 bases). The sequencing sample was made of PBMCs or T cells enriched from blood (not recorded which). The CDR3 is CASSRGTLSGNTIYF. The CDR3 DNA reads as TGTGCCAGTAGTAGGGGCACTCTCTCTGGAAACACCATATATTTT.